Shown below are 8 T cell receptor beta chains from a single sample sequenced in a study of T cell responses to AZD1222 COVID-19 vaccine. The repertoire was sequenced with immunoSEQ multiplex PCR; TCRdb's copy has only in-frame clones and lacks some. This table has under 170,000 clones, around 90% appearing once. The sample consisted of peripheral blood, taken 28 days after the second AZD1222 dose. The source is an adult who received the AZD1222 COVID-19 vaccine.

The V and J genes are TRBV7-9 and TRBJ2-2, with 11 bases aligning to TRBD2. V shed 5 bases and J 5 bases; nucleotides not matched to a gene: 7. This CDR3 is 16 amino acids long. Germline loops: CDR1 SEHNR, CDR2 FQNEAQ (reference sequence). CDR3 DNA: TGTGCCAGCAGCCATACTAGCGGGAGACGGACCGGGGAGCTGTTTTTT. This encodes CASSHTSGRRTGELFF.

V gene TRBV7-2 combines with J gene TRBJ2-7, with 7 bases that match TRBD2. Germline CDR1 and CDR2: SGHTA and FQGNSA. The length of the CDR3 is 15 residues. The junction had 5 bases not matched to a gene; V was cut back by 0 bases and J by 3 bases. The CDR3 sequence is CASSLALAVNYEQYF. For the CDR3, the DNA is TGTGCCAGCAGCTTAGCTCTAGCGGTAAACTACGAGCAGTACTTC.

The chain is built from TRBV29-1 and TRBJ1-2; unclear D gene. Germline V CDR1 and CDR2: SQVTM, ANQGSEA. CDR3 length equals 11 residues. Trimming cost V 6 bases and J 2 bases, with 7 bases left between them. CDR3 nucleotide sequence: TGCAGCGTGAACACGAACTATGGCTACACCTTC. Protein sequence: CSVNTNYGYTF.

The chain recombines TRBV18 with TRBJ1-5; D is unresolved. CDR1 and CDR2 (germline): KGHSH, LQKENI. V dropped 1 base and J dropped 2 bases, with 12 bases sitting between them. This CDR3 has 16 residues. CDR3 sequence: CASSPRSALGNQPQHF. The CDR3 DNA sequence: TGTGCCAGCTCACCACGCTCAGCGCTTGGCAATCAGCCCCAGCATTTT.

The rearrangement joins TRBV18 to TRBJ2-2; D is ambiguous. This CDR3 comprises 16 residues. Trimming took off 1 base at V and 0 bases at J, with 9 bases between the two ends. Germline CDR1 KGHSH, CDR2 LQKENI. The CDR3 coding sequence is TGTGCCAGCTCACCACTCCTCAGGCCGAACACCGGGGAGCTGTTTTTT. Its translation is CASSPLLRPNTGELFF.

In DNA form, the CDR3 reads TGTGCCAGCAGTTTTGACAGGAACTATGGCTACACCTTC. It codes for CASSFDRNYGYTF. This chain links TRBV7-9 with TRBJ1-2; D perhaps matches TRBD1 (6 bases). The CDR3 sequence is 13 residues long. The germline V gene encodes CDR1 SEHNR and CDR2 FQNEAQ (reference sequence). Trimming left V 6 bases short and J 2 bases short, with 10 bases between.

This chain connects TRBV10-3 to TRBJ2-5, with D possibly called TRBD1 or TRBD2 (5 bases each). The V and J ends lost 4 bases and 4 bases respectively, with 22 bases between them. This CDR3 region has 17 residues. From germline, CDR1 is ENHRY and CDR2 SYGVKD. This chain's CDR3 is CAISVGIGGRIGETQYF. The CDR3 nucleotides read TGTGCCATCAGTGTCGGTATTGGGGGACGAATTGGAGAGACCCAGTACTTC.

The V call is TRBV18, the J call TRBJ2-3, with TRBD2 identical over 8 bases. The CDR3 is 16 amino acids. J lost 4 bases, V lost 5 bases, and 11 bases had no gene match. Germline V CDR1 and CDR2: KGHSH, LQKENI. The CDR3 region is CASSSRVSGAPDTQYF. As DNA, the CDR3 is TGTGCCAGCTCATCCAGGGTTAGCGGGGCACCAGATACGCAGTATTTT.